The 10 T cell receptor beta chains below all came from one sample that was sequenced in a study of blood T cells in healthy people across ages. A second PCR of about 7 to 11 cycles used a sample-barcoded 5' primer and a J-beta primer mix. TCRdb itself ran the 5' RACE reads through MiXCR, one entry per CDR3 protein. The table lists some 1.1 million distinct CDR3 sequences, less than 45% of them singletons, with roughly 14% in the top ten. Sequenced material: blood. These receptors all stem from a man aged 18 to 30 in good health.

This clonotype was detected only a few times. The V call is TRBV12-3 or TRBV12-4, the J call TRBJ2-1, with 10 bases fitting TRBD1. V gave up 3 bases and J gave up 6 bases; unmatched junction bases: 11. The CDR3 has 17 amino acids. In nucleotides, the CDR3 is TGTGCCAGCAGTTTCCCCCGGGGACAGGGGCTGCTCAATGAGCAGTTCTTC. Amino acids: CASSFPRGQGLLNEQFF.

This chain joins TRBV9 and TRBJ1-4; D perhaps matches TRBD1 (6 bases). V was cut by 0 bases and J by 10 bases, with 16 bases left in between. CDR1 and CDR2 (germline): SGDLS, YYNGEE. This CDR3 contains 15 residues. The CDR3: CASSVDWTDNRKLFF. The CDR3 nucleotides are TGTGCCAGCAGCGTAGACTGGACAGACAACAGAAAACTGTTTTTT. Using reference TRBV9 and TRBJ1-4 for the parts outside the CDR3, the full variable domain is DSGVTQTPKHLITATGQRVTLRCSPRSGDLSVYWYQQSLDQGLQFLIQYYNGEERAKGNILERFSAQQFPDLHSELNLSSLELGDSALYFCASSVDWTDNRKLFFGSGTQLSVL.

The gene calls are TRBV4-1 and TRBJ2-5; D may be TRBD2 (6 bases). CDR3 length: 15 amino acids. V gave up 0 bases and J gave up 5 bases, with 13 bases separating them. Germline V CDR1 and CDR2: MGHRA, YSYEKL. CDR3 in amino acids: CASSQEPWDWETQYF. The CDR3 DNA sequence: TGCGCCAGCAGCCAAGAACCTTGGGACTGGGAGACCCAGTACTTC.

This clonotype has only a few counts. The chain combines TRBV20-1 with TRBJ1-2, with D possibly being TRBD1 (6 bases). Between the trimmed V and J ends, which lost 6 bases and 2 bases, there was a span of 16 bases. The germline gives CDR1 DFQATT, CDR2 SNEGSKA (reference sequence). This CDR3 region has 14 residues. CDR3 coding DNA: TGCAGTGCCAGTGGAGACAGGACAAACTATGGCTACACCTTC. Residues: CSASGDRTNYGYTF.

CDR3 sequence reads: CASSVELNYGYTF. In DNA form, the CDR3 reads TGTGCCAGCAGCGTAGAGCTTAACTATGGCTACACCTTC. The V gene is TRBV9, the J gene TRBJ1-2; D unresolved. Trimming took 0 bases from V and 1 from J, leaving 4 bases between them. The CDR3 contains 13 residues. Germline V CDR1 and CDR2: SGDLS, YYNGEE.

This chain joins TRBV27 and TRBJ1-6; 8 bases are shared with TRBD1. Germline-derived CDR1 and CDR2 are MNHEY and SMNVEV (reference sequence). Trimming cost V 3 bases and J 8 bases; bases outside gene matches: 3. The CDR3 consists of 14 residues. CDR3 bases: TGTGCCAGCAGTTTCACAGGGGGTTATTCACCCCTCCACTTT. Its translation is CASSFTGGYSPLHF.

The chain joins TRBV19 to TRBJ1-2; tentative D call: TRBD1 (6 bases). V was clipped by 8 bases and J by 6 bases, with 13 bases between them. Germline V lookup: CDR1 LNHDA, CDR2 SQIVND (reference sequence). This CDR3 comprises 12 residues. CDR3 DNA: TGTGCCAGTCTAGGAGGGGGACATGGCTACACCTTC. This encodes CASLGGGHGYTF.

V is TRBV19 and J is TRBJ1-2; D is undetermined. V lost 5 bases to trimming and J lost 1 base, with 14 bases between them. The CDR3 consists of 15 residues. CDR1 is LNHDA, CDR2 SQIVND, per germline (reference sequence). The CDR3 loop is CASSPEQLNNYGYTF. The CDR3 DNA is TGTGCCAGTAGTCCCGAACAGCTCAATAACTATGGCTACACCTTC.

This clonotype turned up a few times. The J gene is TRBJ1-5, the V gene TRBV7-8; 11 bases map to TRBD1. This CDR3 has 16 residues. Germline-derived CDR1 and CDR2 are SGHVS and FQNEAQ. V shed 3 bases and J 2 bases; nucleotides not matched to a gene: 3. CDR3 protein: CASSLDRGRRNQPQHF. The DNA of the CDR3 is TGTGCCAGCAGCTTGGACAGGGGGCGCCGCAATCAGCCCCAGCATTTT.

The chain combines TRBV28 with TRBJ1-2; 10 bases agree with TRBD1. The CDR3 length is 13 residues. Germline V gives CDR1 MDHEN, CDR2 SYDVKM. Trimming removed 6 bases from V and 6 bases from J; junction bases left unmatched: 4. The CDR3 reads CASRGQGRNGYTF. CDR3 coding DNA: TGTGCCAGCAGGGGACAGGGGAGGAATGGCTACACCTTC.